This T cell receptor beta chain was identified in a study of T cell responses to AZD1222 COVID-19 vaccine (dated by TCRdb to 2020 to 2023). Concerning the study at large: A total of over 230 trial participants underwent TCR sequencing, of whom approximately 210 received two doses of AZD1222 and about 26 received two doses of the MenACWY control vaccine. Trial participants were enrolled by age into subgroups of 18-55, 56-69 and 70-plus years, and around 150, 28 and 57 TCR-sequenced participants, respectively, were included in these subgroups. What the work shows at the level of the full study, not this receptor alone: The 56-69-year group was small, and its depth increase did not reach significance, likely because of low power. Reportedly, almost half of the unique spike-specific TCRs recognized epitopes lying outside the regions that are mutated in the B.1.351 and B.1.1.7 variants. Most participants were white British and females outnumbered males, and the authors suggested that clonal diversity may have been underestimated. Because no day 14 peak-response samples were available, repertoires were characterized only after the peak T cell response. Only five or six AZD1222 recipients were SARS-CoV-2 seropositive at baseline, limiting conclusions about previously exposed vaccinees. CD4 TCRs associated with the vaccine covered the entire spike protein, and the dominant responses were in regions 160-218 and 743-854. A significant rise in spike-specific TCR breadth and depth was observed after two AZD1222 doses relative to day 0 and relative to MenACWY recipients.

For CDR1 and CDR2, the germline V gene lists ENHRY and SYGVKD. The junction shows trimming of 0 bases on V and 0 bases on J, plus 9 bases between the germline ends. Reading from cysteine to phenylalanine, the CDR3 counts 17 amino acids. This entry keeps only the CDR3 DNA: 51 bases, framed from base 1. The CDR3 regions of human TCRbeta chains were subjected to immunosequencing. In the authors' own workflow: Repertoire TCRs were checked for matches against a reference library of SARS-CoV-2-specific TCRs that had been generated using the MIRA antigen-specificity platform. Breadth meant the fraction of unique TCRs that were SARS-CoV-2-associated, whereas depth meant the fraction of total T cells that were SARS-CoV-2-associated. Using the MIRA data, each spike-specific TCR was mapped to the spike region that the TCR reacts to and placed in a CD4 or CD8 class. Log10-transformed breadth and depth values were compared by one-way ANOVA with Sidak's multiple comparisons tests. TCRdb took this table from immuneACCESS and kept in-frame rearrangements with V and J called. Such tables lack part of the clones; where checked against another copy, unresolved V genes explain under half of the gap, and the rest is unexplained. From that table come the V and J calls and clone size; the DNA was used to work out D and trimming. The sample has some 190,000 clones on record, around nine tenths of them singletons. The biggest ten clones account for 1.5% to 2% of the sample.

A note on this clone: There is no known antigen for this receptor. No base qualities exist here, and no much larger clone lies one base off it.

Reading the label with the study, this specimen's time point is: about 28 days (+/-7) after the second vaccine dose. AZD1222 recipients given second doses at about 4 weeks or at about 12 weeks were pooled, since spike-specific TCR depth and breadth were not found to differ between the two schedules. Vaccinee samples were obtained from the UK trials COV001 and COV002, which included a single-blind randomized controlled phase 2/3 trial of AZD1222 (ChAdOx1 nCoV-19) in healthy adults. For TCRbeta chain sequencing, PBMC samples from trial participants were taken at day 0 and at day 28 after the second dose.

The clonotype was recovered from an adult who received the AZD1222 COVID-19 vaccine. This specimen consisted of peripheral blood, obtained 28 days after the second AZD1222 dose. The V and J segments used are TRBV10-3 and TRBJ1-6, with no confident D gene call. The DNA sequence is as follows: TGTGCCATCAGTGAGTCGACCCGGGGCTCCTATAATTCACCCCTCCACTTT. It encodes CAISESTRGSYNSPLHF.